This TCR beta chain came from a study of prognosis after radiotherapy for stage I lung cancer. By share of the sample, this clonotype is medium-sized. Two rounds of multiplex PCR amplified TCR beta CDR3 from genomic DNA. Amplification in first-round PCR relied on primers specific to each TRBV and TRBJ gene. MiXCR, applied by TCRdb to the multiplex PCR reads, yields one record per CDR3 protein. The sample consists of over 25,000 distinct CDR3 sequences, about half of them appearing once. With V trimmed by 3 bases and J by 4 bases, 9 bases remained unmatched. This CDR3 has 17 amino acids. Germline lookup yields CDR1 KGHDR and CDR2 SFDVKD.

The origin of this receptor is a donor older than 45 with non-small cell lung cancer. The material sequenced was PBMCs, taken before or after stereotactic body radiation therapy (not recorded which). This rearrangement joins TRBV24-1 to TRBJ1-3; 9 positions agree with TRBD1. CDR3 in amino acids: CATSDPDRGGCGNTIYF. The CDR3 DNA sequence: TGTGCCACCAGTGATCCGGACAGGGGAGGGTGCGGAAACACCATATATTTT.